The present entry profiles one T cell receptor beta chain with its context. Its specificity is not known. Produced via immunoSEQ multiplex PCR; TCRdb's table is partial and in-frame only. The data show some 71,000 clones, roughly 84% seen once. These data originate in a study of OX40 agonist ivuxolimab in advanced cancers. Overall study findings and caveats: Relatively little clonal expansion, among the lowest observed, appeared in partial responders at 0.1-3.0 mg/kg.

CDR3 length equals 15 residues. Germline-derived CDR1 and CDR2 are SNHLY and FYNNEI. With 5 bases removed from V and 0 bases from J, the gap between germline ends came to 14 bases. The clonotype originates from an adult with an advanced solid tumor such as melanoma, head and neck, liver or kidney cancer. The chain couples TRBV2 to TRBJ2-7; tentatively, D is TRBD2 (6 bases). The sequencing used CD4+ or CD8+ T cells sorted from blood, collected in a trial of the OX40 agonist ivuxolimab. The CDR3 protein is CASSFSGLPSYEQYF. The CDR3 DNA reads as TGTGCCAGCAGTTTTAGCGGCCTCCCCTCCTACGAGCAGTACTTC.